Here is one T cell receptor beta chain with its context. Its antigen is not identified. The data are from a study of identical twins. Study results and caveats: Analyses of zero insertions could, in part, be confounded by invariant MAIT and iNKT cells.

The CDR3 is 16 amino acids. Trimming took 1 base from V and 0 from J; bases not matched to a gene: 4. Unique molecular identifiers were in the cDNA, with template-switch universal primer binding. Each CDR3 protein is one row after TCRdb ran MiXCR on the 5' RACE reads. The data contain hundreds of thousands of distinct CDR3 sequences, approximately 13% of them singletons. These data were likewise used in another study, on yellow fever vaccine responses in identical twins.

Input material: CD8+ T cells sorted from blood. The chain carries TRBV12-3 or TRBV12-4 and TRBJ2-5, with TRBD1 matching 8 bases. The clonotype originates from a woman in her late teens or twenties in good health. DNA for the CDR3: TGTGCCAGCAGTTTAGGACAGGGGCCTTACCAAGAGACCCAGTACTTC. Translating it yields CASSLGQGPYQETQYF.